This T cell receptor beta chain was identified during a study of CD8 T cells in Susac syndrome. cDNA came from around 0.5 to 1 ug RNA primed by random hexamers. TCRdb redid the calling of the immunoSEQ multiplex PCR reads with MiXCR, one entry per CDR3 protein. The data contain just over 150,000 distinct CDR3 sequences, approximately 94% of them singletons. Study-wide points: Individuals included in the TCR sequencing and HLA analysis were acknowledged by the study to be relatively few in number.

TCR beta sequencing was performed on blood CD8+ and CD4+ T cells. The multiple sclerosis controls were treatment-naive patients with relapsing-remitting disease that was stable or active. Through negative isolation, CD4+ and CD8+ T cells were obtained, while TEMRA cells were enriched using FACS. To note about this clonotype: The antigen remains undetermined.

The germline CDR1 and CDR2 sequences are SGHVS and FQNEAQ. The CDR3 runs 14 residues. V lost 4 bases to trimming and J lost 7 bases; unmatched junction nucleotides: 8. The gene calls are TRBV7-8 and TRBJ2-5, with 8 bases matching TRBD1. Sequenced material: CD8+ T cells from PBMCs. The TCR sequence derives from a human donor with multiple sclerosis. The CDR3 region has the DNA TGTGCCAGCAGCTCAATGGACAGGGTGAGGACCCAGTACTTC. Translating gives CASSSMDRVRTQYF. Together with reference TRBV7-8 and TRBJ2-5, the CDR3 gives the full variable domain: GAGVSQSPRYKVAKRGQDVALRCDPISGHVSLFWYQQALGQGPEFLTYFQNEAQLDKSGLPSDRFFAERPEGSVSTLKIQRTQQEDSAVYLCASSSMDRVRTQYFGPGTRLLVL.